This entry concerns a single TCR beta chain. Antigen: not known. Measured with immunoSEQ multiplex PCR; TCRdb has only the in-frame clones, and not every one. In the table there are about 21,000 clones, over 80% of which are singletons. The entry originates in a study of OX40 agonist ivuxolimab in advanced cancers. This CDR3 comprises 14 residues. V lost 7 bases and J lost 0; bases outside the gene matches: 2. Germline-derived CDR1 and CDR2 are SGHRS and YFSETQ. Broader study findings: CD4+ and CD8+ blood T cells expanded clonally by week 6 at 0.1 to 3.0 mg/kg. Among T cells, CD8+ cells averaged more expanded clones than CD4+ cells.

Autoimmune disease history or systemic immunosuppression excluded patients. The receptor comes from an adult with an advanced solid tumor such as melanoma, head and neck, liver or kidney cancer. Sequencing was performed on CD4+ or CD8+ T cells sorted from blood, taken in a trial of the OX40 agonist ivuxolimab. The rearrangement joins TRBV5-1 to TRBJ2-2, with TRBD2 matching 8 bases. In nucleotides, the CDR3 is TGCGCCAGCGGCGGGAGGTCGAACACCGGGGAGCTGTTTTTT. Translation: CASGGRSNTGELFF.